The 12 T cell receptor beta chains below were found in one sample sequenced in a study of blood T cell repertoires in COVID-19. Repertoires were generated with immunoSEQ multiplex PCR, while TCRdb's copy carries only in-frame clones and drops some. The data hold 200,000 or so clones, with 75% to 85% observed a single time. Sequencing was performed on peripheral blood. The receptors stem from a human donor in a cohort sampled during active COVID-19.

The rearrangement joins TRBV29-1 to TRBJ2-1; tentatively, D is TRBD2 (5 bases). The germline V and J ends were trimmed by 0 bases and 4 bases, with 13 bases remaining between them. This CDR3 is 15 amino acids long. Germline V CDR1 and CDR2: SQVTM, ANQGSEA. This CDR3 is CSVEDTASRYNEQFF. CDR3 nucleotides: TGCAGCGTTGAAGATACCGCTAGCCGATACAATGAGCAGTTCTTC.

The rearrangement links TRBV27 to TRBJ1-1, with TRBD1 identical over 8 bases. CDR3 length equals 16 residues. V dropped 5 bases and J dropped 2; count of bases not matched to a gene: 10. From germline, CDR1 is MNHEY and CDR2 SMNVEV (reference sequence). The CDR3, as DNA: TGTGCCAGCAGTCCCCCCAACAGGGGGTTAAACACTGAAGCTTTCTTT. Encoded protein: CASSPPNRGLNTEAFF.

The gene calls are TRBV18 and TRBJ2-3, with TRBD2 matching over 11 bases. Trimming at V came to 5 bases and at J to 0 bases, leaving 7 bases not matched to a gene. Germline values: CDR1 KGHSH, CDR2 LQKENI. The CDR3 is made up of 17 amino acids. In DNA form, the CDR3 reads TGTGCCAGCTCAGCTACCGGACTAGCGGGTAGCACAGATACGCAGTATTTT. Translated: CASSATGLAGSTDTQYF.

This chain uses TRBV2 with TRBJ2-1; 10 bases match TRBD2. From germline, CDR1 is SNHLY and CDR2 FYNNEI. The CDR3 sequence is 15 residues long. Losses at the gene ends were 8 bases for V and 2 bases for J; bases not matched to a gene: 6. The CDR3 coding sequence is TGTGCCAGCGCTGCTAGCGGGAGAACCTACAATGAGCAGTTCTTC. Translated: CASAASGRTYNEQFF.

J is TRBJ1-5 and V is TRBV5-1; possible D gene TRBD1, 6 bases. Per germline, CDR1 SGHRS and CDR2 YFSETQ. V lost 0 bases, J lost 5 bases, and 9 bases lay in between. The CDR3 runs to 14 residues. This CDR3 reads CASSLGGHDQPQHF. Here the CDR3 DNA reads TGCGCCAGCAGCTTGGGGGGGCACGATCAGCCCCAGCATTTT.

This clone was seen repeatedly, ten times or more. The gene calls are TRBV30 and TRBJ2-1; D is undetermined. The CDR3 is 11 amino acids. Trimming removed 1 base at V and 15 bases at J, with 13 bases between. Looked up from germline, CDR1 is GTSNPN and CDR2 is SVGIG (reference sequence). The CDR3 sequence is CAWSAPRIPFF. In DNA form, the CDR3 reads TGTGCCTGGAGTGCCCCGCGAATACCGTTCTTC.

V and J are TRBV24-1 and TRBJ2-1; TRBD2 matches at 13 bases. The V and J ends lost 6 bases and 4 bases, in that order; junction bases with no gene match: 2. The germline CDR1 and CDR2 sequences are KGHDR and SFDVKD. CDR3 length: 15 residues. CDR3 loop: CATSRGLAGYNEQFF. In DNA, the CDR3 is TGTGCCACCAGTCGGGGACTAGCGGGATACAATGAGCAGTTCTTC.

The chain is built from TRBV7-6 and TRBJ2-7; tentative D call: TRBD2 (7 bases). The V gene's germline CDR1 is SGHVS and CDR2 FNYEAQ. V gave up 2 bases and J gave up 3 bases, with 17 bases separating them. CDR3 length: 16 residues. The CDR3, as DNA: TGTGCCAGCAGCTTATACCCTAAGGGGGGGGACTACGAGCAGTACTTC. Translated, it gives CASSLYPKGGDYEQYF.

J is TRBJ2-1 and V is TRBV12-1; the DNA was not used to check the table's D call, TRBD2. TRBV12-1 is termed a pseudogene. This CDR3 has 15 amino acids. The CDR3 DNA reads TGTGCCAGCAGAACAGAGAGTCGGAGGTACAATGAGCAGTTCTTC. It is translated as CASRTESRRYNEQFF.

This chain connects TRBV30 to TRBJ2-2; TRBD2 matches 8 bases. The CDR3 contains 17 residues. With 2 bases clipped from V and 7 bases from J, the junction kept 15 bases outside the gene matches. Germline V gene lookup returns CDR1 GTSNPN and CDR2 SVGIG (reference sequence). The CDR3 nucleotides read TGTGCCTGGAGTCTCATCCAGCGGGAGATACGTATCGGGGAGCTGTTTTTT. Protein product: CAWSLIQREIRIGELFF. Using reference TRBV30 and TRBJ2-2 for the parts outside the CDR3, the full variable domain is SQTIHQWPATLVQPVGSPLSLECTVEGTSNPNLYWYRQAAGRGLQLLFYSVGIGQISSEVPQNLSASRPQDRQFILSSKKLLLSDSGFYLCAWSLIQREIRIGELFFGEGSRLTVL.

The V gene is TRBV18, the J gene TRBJ2-3; 7 bases map to TRBD1. The J segment lost 2 bases and the V segment lost 0 bases, leaving 8 bases of the junction unmatched. The CDR3 length is 17 residues. Germline CDR1 reads KGHSH; CDR2 reads LQKENI. CDR3 bases: TGTGCCAGCTCACCACCGGTGGTCAGGGGGAACACAGATACGCAGTATTTT. Translated, it gives CASSPPVVRGNTDTQYF.

The V gene is TRBV6-5, the J gene TRBJ1-2; TRBD1 matches at 8 bases. With V trimmed by 6 bases and J by 4 bases, 10 bases remained unmatched. This CDR3 contains 15 residues. Germline CDR1 and CDR2: MNHEY and SVGAGI. This chain's CDR3 is CASRIPRGQSYGYTF. The CDR3 nucleotides read TGTGCCAGCAGAATTCCCAGGGGGCAGAGCTATGGCTACACCTTC.